Below are 20 T cell receptor beta chains sequenced from a single sample in a study of shared clonotypes between healthy human individuals. Some clones are missing from TCRdb's copy, which holds only in-frame ones; the method was immunoSEQ multiplex PCR. The sample consists of some 1.1 million clones, 60% to 80% of them appearing once. The specimen sequenced was memory CD4+ T cells from PBMCs. Subset described: CD45RA-negative fraction. Every receptor here comes from a man aged 18-30 years in good health. Some clones in this sample may be carry-over from other donors' samples.

The chain has TRBV6-1 and TRBJ2-7; D is unresolved. Trimming stripped 6 bases from V and 4 bases from J, with 10 bases between. CDR1 and CDR2 from the germline V gene are MNHNS and SASEGT. CDR3 size: 12 residues. The CDR3 region has the DNA TGTGCCAGCAGCTCTAGTTTGTACGAGCAGTACTTC. This codes for CASSSSLYEQYF.

The J gene is TRBJ1-1, the V gene TRBV5-4; weak D call: TRBD1 (5 bases). The CDR3 contains 15 residues. Trimming pared 3 bases from V and 0 bases from J, leaving 12 bases between. The germline V gene has CDR1 SGHNT and CDR2 YYREEE (reference sequence). CDR3 in amino acids: CASSWSQGMNTEAFF. The CDR3 nucleotides read TGTGCCAGCAGCTGGTCGCAGGGTATGAACACTGAAGCTTTCTTT. The full variable domain, with the rest looked up from reference TRBV5-4 and TRBJ1-1, is ETGVTQSPTHLIKTRGQQVTLRCSSQSGHNTVSWYQQALGQGPQFIFQYYREEENGRGNFPPRFSGLQFPNYSSELNVNALELDDSALYLCASSWSQGMNTEAFFGQGTRLTVV.

This clone was seen only a few times. This sequence joins TRBV6-1 and TRBJ1-1; TRBD1 is a possible D gene (5 bases). The CDR3 contains 14 residues. Per the germline V gene, CDR1 is MNHNS and CDR2 is SASEGT. V was shortened by 1 base and J by 4 bases, with 10 bases between the two germline ends. The CDR3 coding sequence is TGTGCCAGCAGTGAAGGGGGCCATCCCACTGAAGCTTTCTTT. Translated: CASSEGGHPTEAFF.

The chain couples TRBV9 to TRBJ1-2; the D is unclear. The germline V gene encodes CDR1 SGDLS and CDR2 YYNGEE. The V end lost 3 bases, the J end lost 7 bases, and 16 bases lay between the germline ends. This CDR3 contains 14 residues. The DNA for the CDR3 is TGTGCCAGCAGCGCTGACATCCTAGGGATTGGCTACACCTTC. It encodes CASSADILGIGYTF.

V gene TRBV4-1 combines with J gene TRBJ2-7; D possibly corresponds to TRBD2 (6 bases). The CDR3 is 15 amino acids. V was trimmed by 3 bases and J by 5 bases, leaving 17 bases between them. Germline CDR1 reads MGHRA; CDR2 reads YSYEKL. CDR3 coding DNA: TGCGCCAGCAGCCAGGAGGGCAGGGTAGGTCACGAGCAGTACTTC. This sequence encodes CASSQEGRVGHEQYF.

The chain has TRBV18 and TRBJ2-7, with D perhaps matching TRBD1 (5 bases). CDR1 and CDR2 from the germline V gene are KGHSH and LQKENI. CDR3 length: 13 residues. Trimming pared 0 bases from V and 6 bases from J, leaving 9 bases between. CDR3 bases: TGTGCCAGCTCACCACCGAGTAGGGGCGAGCAGTACTTC. This translates into CASSPPSRGEQYF.

This chain joins TRBV18 and TRBJ1-1, with TRBD1 identical over 9 bases. Germline loops: CDR1 KGHSH, CDR2 LQKENI. This CDR3 has 14 amino acids. J gave up 7 bases and V 5 bases, and 8 bases lay outside the gene matches. The CDR3: CASSGQGMGVEAFF. Here the CDR3 DNA reads TGTGCCAGCTCAGGACAGGGGATGGGGGTTGAAGCTTTCTTT.

The rearrangement links TRBV19 to TRBJ2-5; no firm D call. Germline V gives CDR1 LNHDA, CDR2 SQIVND (reference sequence). Trimming took 1 base from V and 0 from J, leaving 6 bases between them. The CDR3 runs 14 residues. CDR3 sequence (DNA): TGTGCCAGTAGTATAGGCCCGTACCAAGAGACCCAGTACTTC. Encoded protein: CASSIGPYQETQYF.

The chain joins TRBV7-2 to TRBJ2-1, with 7 bases matching TRBD2. The CDR3 loop spans 17 amino acids. The V gene end was trimmed by 1 base and the J gene end by 1 base; junction bases not matched to a gene: 7. Looked up from germline, CDR1 is SGHTA and CDR2 is FQGNSA. DNA of the CDR3: TGTGCCAGCAGCTTAGGTGGTAGCGGGCGTTCCTACAATGAGCAGTTCTTC. It is translated as CASSLGGSGRSYNEQFF.

The gene calls are TRBV11-1 and TRBJ2-1; 7 bases line up with TRBD2. V gave up 2 bases and J gave up 9 bases; unmatched junction bases: 13. Germline loops: CDR1 SGHAT, CDR2 FQDESV (reference sequence). This CDR3 region has 16 residues. This chain's CDR3 is CASSLYGGSSVSEQFF. CDR3 sequence (DNA): TGTGCCAGCAGCTTATACGGCGGGAGCTCGGTTAGTGAGCAGTTCTTC.

The CDR3 here is CASSYRAPGELFF. The CDR3 nucleotides are TGTGCCAGCAGCTACCGGGCGCCCGGGGAGCTGTTTTTT. V usage is TRBV9 and J usage is TRBJ2-2; unclear D gene. This CDR3 spans 13 amino acids. V shed 4 bases and J shed 6 bases, with 10 bases lying between them. Germline CDR1 SGDLS, CDR2 YYNGEE.

The rearrangement joins TRBV28 to TRBJ1-1; unclear D gene. The CDR3 has 13 residues. V lost 10 bases, J lost 1 base, and 13 bases lay in between. Germline loops: CDR1 MDHEN, CDR2 SYDVKM. The CDR3 region is CANLPLSNTEAFF. The CDR3 coding sequence is TGTGCCAACCTCCCCTTGTCGAACACTGAAGCTTTCTTT.

V gene TRBV5-4 combines with J gene TRBJ1-1; D may be TRBD1 (5 bases). V was cut by 4 bases and J by 0 bases, with 7 bases left in between. The CDR3 sequence is 13 residues long. Germline values: CDR1 SGHNT, CDR2 YYREEE (reference sequence). The CDR3 loop reads CASSGGMNTEAFF. The CDR3 DNA is TGTGCCAGCAGCGGGGGTATGAACACTGAAGCTTTCTTT.

Only a few counts were recorded for this clone. The J gene is TRBJ2-2, the V gene TRBV6-4, with D hard to call. V lost 3 bases to trimming and J lost 7 bases, with 12 bases between them. This CDR3 is built from 14 residues. Germline V gene data show CDR1 as MRHNA and CDR2 as SNTAGT. In DNA form, the CDR3 reads TGTGCCAGCAGTGAATCGGCTAGGAACGGGGAGCTGTTTTTT. Translated, it gives CASSESARNGELFF.

The gene calls are TRBV5-1 and TRBJ2-3; D possibly corresponds to TRBD2 (5 bases). Trimming shortened V by 4 bases and J by 1 base, and 16 bases separated the two germline ends. This CDR3 is 16 amino acids long. The germline gives CDR1 SGHRS, CDR2 YFSETQ. This CDR3 reads CASSKTAGGGTDTQYF. CDR3 DNA sequence: TGCGCCAGCAGCAAAACGGCGGGTGGGGGCACAGATACGCAGTATTTT.

The chain has TRBV7-9 and TRBJ1-5; tentative D call: TRBD1 (5 bases). CDR3 size: 15 residues. V dropped 5 bases and J dropped 4 bases, with 15 bases sitting between them. Germline V gene lookup returns CDR1 SEHNR and CDR2 FQNEAQ (reference sequence). This CDR3 is CASSPRGMGNQPQHF. The DNA for the CDR3 is TGTGCCAGCAGCCCCCGGGGCATGGGAAATCAGCCCCAGCATTTT.

The chain is built from TRBV11-2 and TRBJ2-6; unclear D gene. The CDR3 has 15 residues. Germline lookup yields CDR1 SGHAT and CDR2 FQNNGV. V was trimmed by 4 bases and J by 0 bases, leaving 7 bases between them. CDR3 nucleotide sequence: TGTGCCAGCAGCTGGGCGGCCTCTGGGGCCAACGTCCTGACTTTC. Encoded protein: CASSWAASGANVLTF. The whole variable domain, remainder taken from reference TRBV11-2 and TRBJ2-6, is EAGVAQSPRYKIIEKRQSVAFWCNPISGHATLYWYQQILGQGPKLLIQFQNNGVVDDSQLPKDRFSAERLKGVDSTLKIQPAKLEDSAVYLCASSWAASGANVLTFGAGSRLTVL.

The chain combines TRBV12-2 with TRBJ1-5; TRBD1 is the table's D call, not checked against the DNA. TRBV12-2 is termed a pseudogene. The CDR3 runs to 14 residues. The CDR3 nucleotides are TGTGCAAGTCGCTTAGAACAGGGGGGTCAGCCCCAGCATTTT. As protein: CASRLEQGGQPQHF.

The chain recombines TRBV4-1 with TRBJ2-2; D perhaps matches TRBD2 (5 bases). Germline V gene data show CDR1 as MGHRA and CDR2 as YSYEKL. The CDR3 runs 18 residues. Trimming stripped 4 bases from V and 7 bases from J, with 25 bases between. The CDR3: CASSPYQTQAGTDGELFF. The CDR3 coding sequence is TGCGCCAGCAGCCCCTATCAGACGCAGGCGGGTACCGACGGGGAGCTGTTTTTT.

At least ten counts were recorded for this clone. The V call is TRBV19, the J call TRBJ1-5, with D unresolved. The CDR3 is 15 amino acids. The germline V gene has CDR1 LNHDA and CDR2 SQIVND (reference sequence). V was pared by 2 bases and J by 4 bases, with 12 bases between. This chain's CDR3 is CASSIQVPTNQPQHF. The CDR3 coding sequence is TGTGCCAGTAGTATACAGGTACCGACTAATCAGCCCCAGCATTTT.